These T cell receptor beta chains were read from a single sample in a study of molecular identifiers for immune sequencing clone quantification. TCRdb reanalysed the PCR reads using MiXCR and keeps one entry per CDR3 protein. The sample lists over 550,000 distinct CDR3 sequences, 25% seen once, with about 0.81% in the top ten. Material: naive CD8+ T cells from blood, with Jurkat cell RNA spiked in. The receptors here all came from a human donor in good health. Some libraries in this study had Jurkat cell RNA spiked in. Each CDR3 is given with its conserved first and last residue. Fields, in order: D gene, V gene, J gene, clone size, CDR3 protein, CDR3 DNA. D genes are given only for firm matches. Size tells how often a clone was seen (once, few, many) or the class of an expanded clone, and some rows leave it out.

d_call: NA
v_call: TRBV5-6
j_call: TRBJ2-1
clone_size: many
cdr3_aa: CASSLGQVLGEQFF
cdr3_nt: TGTGCCAGCAGCTTGGGGCAGGTTCTCGGTGAGCAGTTCTTC

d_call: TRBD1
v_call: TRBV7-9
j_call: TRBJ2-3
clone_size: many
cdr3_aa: CASSLGDSTQYF
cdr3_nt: TGTGCCAGCAGCTTAGGGGACAGTACGCAGTATTTT

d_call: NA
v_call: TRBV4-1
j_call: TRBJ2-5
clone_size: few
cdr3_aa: CASSPTRTFTGPQETQYF
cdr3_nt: TGCGCCAGCAGCCCGACAAGGACTTTCACCGGGCCACAAGAGACCCAGTACTTC

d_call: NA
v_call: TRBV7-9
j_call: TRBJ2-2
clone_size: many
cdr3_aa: CASSLSRMAGELFF
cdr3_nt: TGTGCCAGCAGCTTATCACGAATGGCCGGGGAGCTGTTTTTT

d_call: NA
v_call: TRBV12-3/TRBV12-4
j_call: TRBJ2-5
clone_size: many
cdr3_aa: CASSLPGTPETQYF
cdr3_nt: TGTGCCAGCAGTTTACCGGGGACGCCTGAGACCCAGTACTTC

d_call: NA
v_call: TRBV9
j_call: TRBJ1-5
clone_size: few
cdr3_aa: CASSVGTDNQPQHF
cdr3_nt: TGTGCCAGCAGCGTAGGGACGGACAATCAGCCCCAGCATTTT

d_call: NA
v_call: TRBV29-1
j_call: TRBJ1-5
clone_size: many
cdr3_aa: CSVSEEGHQPQHF
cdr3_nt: TGCAGCGTCTCTGAGGAGGGGCATCAGCCCCAGCATTTT

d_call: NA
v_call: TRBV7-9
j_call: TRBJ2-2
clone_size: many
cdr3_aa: CASSFVGVGELFF
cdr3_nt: TGTGCCAGCAGCTTTGTAGGGGTCGGGGAGCTGTTTTTT

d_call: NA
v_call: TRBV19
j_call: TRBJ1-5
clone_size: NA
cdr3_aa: CASSISWGRSNQPQHF
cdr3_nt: TGTGCCAGTAGTATTAGTTGGGGCAGGAGCAATCAGCCCCAGCATTTT

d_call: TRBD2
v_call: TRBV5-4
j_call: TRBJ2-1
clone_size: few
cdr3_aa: CASSSLTSGTYNEQFF
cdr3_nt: TGTGCCAGCAGCTCCCTAACTAGCGGAACCTACAATGAGCAGTTCTTC

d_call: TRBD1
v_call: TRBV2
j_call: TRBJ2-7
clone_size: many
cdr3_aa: CASSEGPGGSYEQYF
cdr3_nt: TGTGCCAGCAGTGAAGGCCCAGGGGGCTCCTACGAGCAGTACTTC

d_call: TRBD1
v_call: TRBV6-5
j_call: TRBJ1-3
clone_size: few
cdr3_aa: CASSPTGISGNAIYF
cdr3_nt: TGTGCCAGCAGTCCGACAGGGATCTCTGGAAACGCCATATATTTT

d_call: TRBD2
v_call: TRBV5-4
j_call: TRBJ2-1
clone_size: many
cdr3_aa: CASALAGVMEDEQFF
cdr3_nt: TGTGCCAGCGCCTTGGCGGGAGTAATGGAGGATGAGCAGTTCTTC

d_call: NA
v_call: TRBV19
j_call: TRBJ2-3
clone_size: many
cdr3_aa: CASSNKGYSDTQYF
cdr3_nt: TGTGCCAGTAGTAATAAGGGCTACTCGGATACGCAGTATTTT

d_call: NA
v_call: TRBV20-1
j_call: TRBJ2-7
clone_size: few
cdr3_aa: CSAREPPGEQYF
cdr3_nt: TGCAGTGCTAGAGAGCCCCCCGGAGAGCAGTACTTC

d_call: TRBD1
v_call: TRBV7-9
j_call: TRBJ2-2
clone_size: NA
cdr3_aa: CASSLSMRQGRGTGELFF
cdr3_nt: TGTGCCAGCAGCTTATCCATGAGACAGGGCAGAGGTACCGGGGAGCTGTTTTTT

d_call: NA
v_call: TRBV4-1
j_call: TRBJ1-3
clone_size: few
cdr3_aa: CASSLHSLLSSGNTIYF
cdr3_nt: TGCGCCAGCAGCCTACACAGTCTCCTGAGCTCTGGAAACACCATATATTTT

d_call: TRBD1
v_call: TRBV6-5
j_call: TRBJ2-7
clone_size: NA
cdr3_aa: CASSYSRTGVTYEQYF
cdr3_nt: TGTGCCAGCAGTTACTCGAGGACAGGGGTAACCTACGAGCAATACTTC

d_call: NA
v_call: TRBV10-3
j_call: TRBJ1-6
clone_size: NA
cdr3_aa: CSHPPHINSPLHF
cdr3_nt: TGTTCCCATCCCCCCCACATTAATTCACCCCTCCACTTT

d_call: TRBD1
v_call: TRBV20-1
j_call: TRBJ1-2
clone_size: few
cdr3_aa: CSAPTGGAGYTF
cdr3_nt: TGCAGTGCCCCGACAGGGGGCGCGGGCTACACCTTC

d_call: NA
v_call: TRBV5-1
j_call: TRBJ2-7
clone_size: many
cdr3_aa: CASSLEGGPYEQYF
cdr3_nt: TGCGCCAGCAGCTTGGAGGGCGGGCCCTACGAGCAGTACTTC

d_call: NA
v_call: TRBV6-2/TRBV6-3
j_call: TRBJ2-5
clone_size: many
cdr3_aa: CASSSGQPQETQYF
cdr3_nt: TGTGCCAGCAGTTCCGGACAGCCTCAAGAGACCCAGTACTTC

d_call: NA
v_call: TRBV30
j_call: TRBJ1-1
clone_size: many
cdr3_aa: CAWRETVMNTEAFF
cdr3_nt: TGTGCCTGGCGGGAGACAGTAATGAACACTGAAGCTTTCTTT

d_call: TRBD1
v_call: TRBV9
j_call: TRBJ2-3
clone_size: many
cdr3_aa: CASSALPGGSDTQYF
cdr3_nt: TGTGCCAGCAGCGCACTACCAGGGGGTTCAGATACGCAGTATTTT

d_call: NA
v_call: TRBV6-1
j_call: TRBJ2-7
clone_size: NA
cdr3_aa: CASSGTQSSYEQYF
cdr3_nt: TGTGCCAGCAGTGGGACTCAAAGCTCCTACGAGCAGTACTTC

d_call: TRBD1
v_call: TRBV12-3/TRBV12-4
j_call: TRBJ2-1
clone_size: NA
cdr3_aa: CANSLTGFDEQFF
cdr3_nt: TGTGCCAACAGTTTGACAGGGTTTGATGAGCAGTTCTTC

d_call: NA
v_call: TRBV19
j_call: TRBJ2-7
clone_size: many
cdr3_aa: CASSIVAGTYEQYF
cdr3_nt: TGTGCCAGTAGTATCGTCGCAGGGACCTACGAGCAGTACTTC

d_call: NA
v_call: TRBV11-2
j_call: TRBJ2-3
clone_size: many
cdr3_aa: CASSLAITDTQYF
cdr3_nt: TGTGCCAGCAGCTTGGCGATCACAGATACGCAGTATTTT

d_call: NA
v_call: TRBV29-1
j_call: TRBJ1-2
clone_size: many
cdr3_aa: CSVVFEPYGYTF
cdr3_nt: TGCAGCGTTGTGTTTGAGCCTTATGGCTACACCTTC

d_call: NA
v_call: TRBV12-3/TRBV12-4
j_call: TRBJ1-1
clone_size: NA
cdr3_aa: CASSLSGARPEAFF
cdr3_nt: TGTGCCAGCAGTTTGTCAGGGGCTCGACCTGAAGCTTTCTTT

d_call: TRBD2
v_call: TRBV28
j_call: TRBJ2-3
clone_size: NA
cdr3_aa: CASSQSGNTDTQYF
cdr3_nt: TGTGCCAGCAGTCAAAGCGGGAACACAGATACGCAGTATTTT

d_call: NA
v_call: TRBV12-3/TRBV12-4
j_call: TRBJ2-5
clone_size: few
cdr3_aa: CASSGGRVRVETQYF
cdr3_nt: TGTGCCAGCAGTGGGGGACGAGTAAGAGTAGAGACCCAGTACTTC

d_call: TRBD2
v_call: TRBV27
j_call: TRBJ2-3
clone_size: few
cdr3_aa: CASSWREGDTDTQYF
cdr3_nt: TGTGCCAGCAGTTGGCGGGAGGGGGACACAGATACGCAGTATTTT

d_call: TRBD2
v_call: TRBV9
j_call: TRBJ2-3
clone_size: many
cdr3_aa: CASSVASGGPDTQYF
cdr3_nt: TGTGCCAGCAGCGTAGCCAGCGGGGGGCCAGATACGCAGTATTTT

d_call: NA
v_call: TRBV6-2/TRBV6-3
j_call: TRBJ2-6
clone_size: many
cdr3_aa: CASSLLLNVLTF
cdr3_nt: TGTGCCAGCAGTTTACTACTAAACGTCCTGACTTTC

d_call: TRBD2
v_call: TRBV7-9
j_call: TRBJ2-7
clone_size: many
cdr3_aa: CASSRGGEQYF
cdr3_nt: TGTGCCAGCAGCCGCGGGGGAGAGCAGTACTTC

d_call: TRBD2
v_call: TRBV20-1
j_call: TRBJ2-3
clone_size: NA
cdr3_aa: CSARDPTSGSAQYF
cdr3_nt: TGCAGTGCTAGAGATCCTACTAGCGGGAGCGCGCAGTATTTT

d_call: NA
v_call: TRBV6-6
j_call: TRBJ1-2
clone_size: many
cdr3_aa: CASSYSRQYGYTF
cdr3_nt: TGTGCCAGCAGTTACTCGAGACAGTATGGCTACACCTTC

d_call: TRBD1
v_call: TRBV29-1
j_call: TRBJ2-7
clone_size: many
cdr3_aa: CSVEEGGTGWYEQYF
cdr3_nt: TGCAGCGTTGAAGAAGGTGGGACAGGGTGGTACGAGCAGTACTTC

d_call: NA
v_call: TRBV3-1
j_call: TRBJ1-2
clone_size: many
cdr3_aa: CASSQGSGTTYNYGYTF
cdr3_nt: TGTGCCAGCAGCCAGGGATCCGGGACAACTTACAACTATGGCTACACCTTC

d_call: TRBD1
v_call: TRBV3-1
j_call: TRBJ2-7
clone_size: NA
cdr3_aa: CASSQDPAQGAEQYF
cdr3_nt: TGTGCCAGCAGCCAAGACCCCGCGCAGGGGGCCGAGCAGTACTTC

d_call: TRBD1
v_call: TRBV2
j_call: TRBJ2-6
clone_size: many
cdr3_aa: CASRSPGQNYLSGANVLTF
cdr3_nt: TGTGCCAGCAGGTCCCCGGGACAGAACTACCTCTCTGGGGCCAACGTCCTGACTTTC

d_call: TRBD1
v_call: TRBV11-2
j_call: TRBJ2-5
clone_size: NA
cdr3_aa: CASSPDQTGFGTQYF
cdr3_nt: TGTGCCAGCAGCCCGGACCAGACAGGGTTTGGGACCCAGTACTTC

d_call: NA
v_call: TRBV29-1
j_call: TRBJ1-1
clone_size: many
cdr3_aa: CSVEAGVTGTEAFF
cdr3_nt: TGCAGCGTTGAAGCGGGGGTTACGGGCACTGAAGCTTTCTTT

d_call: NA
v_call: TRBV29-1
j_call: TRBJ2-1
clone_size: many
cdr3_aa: CSVSGGSF
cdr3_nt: TGCAGCGTATCCGGGGGATCCTTC

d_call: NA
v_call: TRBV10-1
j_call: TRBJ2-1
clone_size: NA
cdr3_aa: CASSDSSDEQFF
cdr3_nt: TGCGCCAGCAGTGATAGTAGCGATGAGCAGTTCTTC